The entry below gives a single T cell receptor (beta chain) sequence along with its context. This clonotype was counted only a few times. Its antigen target is currently unknown. Base qualities are not recorded, but no much larger clone differs from it by a single base. This specimen comes from a study of identical twins (dated by TCRdb to the mid-2010s). About the investigation overall: To test whether fetal clonotypes persist, the study used deep sequencing on TCR alpha and beta repertoires from monozygotic twins, unrelated adults of various ages, and cord blood. Replicate twin experiments were performed at different times using different library preparation protocols to rule out contamination.

Overall results and qualifications from the work: Compared with coincidental sharing between unrelated individuals, an excess of low generation-probability sequences was observed among out-of-frame TCR alpha sequences shared between twins. Invariant T cells such as MAIT and iNKT could partly confound zero-insertion analyses, although diverse VJ usage argued against such confounding for most clonotypes. In monozygotic twins, out-of-frame TCR alpha sharing was systematically underestimated by recombination models, although the models agreed with sharing between unrelated individuals. Conclusions relied on cross-sectional statistical analysis, since the same donors could not be followed over many years. Fewer insertions were carried by abundant cord blood beta clonotypes, a similar but weaker trend appeared in young adult naive repertoires, and no such trend appeared in memory repertoires. Excess twin sharing in beta out-of-frame sequences was weaker because fewer shared sequences lowered the signal-to-noise ratio.

For CDR1 and CDR2, the germline V gene lists MGHDK and SYGVNS. From its cysteine to its phenylalanine, the CDR3 spans 15 amino acids. Only the CDR3 part of the read is kept: 45 bases, read in frame from the first base. Ends trimmed: V by 1 base, J by 3 bases; bases unmatched to a gene: 6. Only healthy Caucasian donors were included. Libraries were constructed by 5' RACE. This sample was sequenced with an Illumina HiSeq 2000. Template switching introduced a universal primer binding site; the final cDNA contained a unique molecular identifier, enabling accurate counting of TCR cDNA molecules. Specific primers in the conserved constant-segment region were used to synthesize first-strand cDNA for the TCR alpha and beta chains. To control for contamination, every cDNA library was double barcoded, receiving both a SMART-Mk sample barcode and Illumina barcodes. TruSeq adapter sequences and Illumina sample barcodes were added in two successive PCR steps. Sequencing of the TCR alpha and beta cDNA libraries was done on the Illumina HiSeq platform using custom primers. The published analysis was carried out like this. Raw reads were processed with MiGEC to extract unique molecular identifiers, and MiXCR was used to determine CDR3 positions. Recombination models were inferred per individual with the repgenHMM and IGoR tools using an EM algorithm. The tcR package in R was used for shared clonotype analysis, with sharing normalized by the product of cloneset sizes. Out-of-frame nonproductive sequences were analyzed to study raw recombination free of thymic and clonal selection effects. The public reads were reprocessed in TCRdb via fastp at Q25 and MiXCR, keeping in-frame beta chains. When rows share a CDR3 protein, they turn into one entry using the most common DNA and genes. For this entry, the V and J calls and clone size follow TCRdb and not the study's own pipeline. The sample has roughly 1.6 million distinct CDR3 sequences on record, about 31% of them singletons. Of the sample, about 0.25% is held by the ten largest clones.

The rearrangement combines TRBV25-1 with TRBJ2-7; 7 central bases correspond to TRBD1. Sequenced sample: cord blood. This clonotype was obtained from a newborn girl in good health. The sequenced DNA: TGTGCCAGCAGTGAATGGGGGACAGACAACTACGAGCAGTACTTC. Its amino acids are CASSEWGTDNYEQYF.